These 24 T cell receptor beta chains originate from one sample sequenced in a study of blood T cell repertoires in COVID-19. The table came from immunoSEQ multiplex PCR; TCRdb's copy has only in-frame clones and leaves some out. Of a few hundred thousand clones listed, about 82% are singletons. The sample taken for sequencing was peripheral blood. These receptors were collected from a woman in her forties or fifties with acute or convalescent COVID-19.

V usage is TRBV21-1 and J usage is TRBJ2-1; no check of the table's D call, TRBD2, against the DNA was made. TRBV21-1 is noted as a pseudogene. CDR3 length equals 20 residues. DNA of the CDR3: TGTGCCAGCAGCAAAGAGTGGGAGGGCCTCGATTCAAGCTCCTACAATGAGCAGTTCTTC. It translates to CASSKEWEGLDSSSYNEQFF.

The chain couples TRBV5-4 to TRBJ2-7; 10 nucleotides line up with TRBD2. Germline loops: CDR1 SGHNT, CDR2 YYREEE (reference sequence). V gave up 1 base and J gave up 6 bases; unmatched junction bases: 4. The CDR3 covers 14 residues. The CDR3 DNA follows: TGTGCCAGCAGCTTGTCCAGCGGGAGGGGCGAGCAGTACTTC. Protein product: CASSLSSGRGEQYF.

J is TRBJ2-7 and V is TRBV7-2; TRBD2 aligns across 11 bases. V shed 5 bases and J 0 bases; nucleotides not matched to a gene: 3. The CDR3 spans 15 residues. Germline-derived CDR1 and CDR2 are SGHTA and FQGNSA. CDR3 region: CASSQLAGVSYEQYF. As DNA, the CDR3 is TGTGCCAGCAGCCAACTAGCGGGAGTCTCCTACGAGCAGTACTTC.

The chain joins TRBV5-1 to TRBJ1-4; 9 bases align to TRBD1. The CDR3 covers 14 residues. Trimming at V came to 4 bases and at J to 7 bases, leaving 5 bases not matched to a gene. Germline CDR1 and CDR2: SGHRS and YFSETQ. CDR3: CASSPGTGTEKLFF. The CDR3, as DNA: TGCGCCAGCAGCCCGGGGACAGGGACTGAAAAACTGTTTTTT.

This rearrangement joins TRBV28 to TRBJ2-7; a possible D gene is TRBD1 (5 bases). The ends were cut back, 6 bases at V and 0 bases at J, with 12 bases in the middle. This CDR3 is built from 14 residues. The germline V gene has CDR1 MDHEN and CDR2 SYDVKM. The CDR3 nucleotides are TGTGCCAGCAGATTAAGGGGAAGCTCCTACGAGCAGTACTTC. Encoded protein: CASRLRGSSYEQYF.

The V gene is TRBV9, the J gene TRBJ1-2; perhaps TRBD1 as D (5 bases). V lost 3 bases and J lost 4, with 13 bases in between. Germline V gene lookup returns CDR1 SGDLS and CDR2 YYNGEE. The CDR3 is 14 residues long. CDR3 sequence (DNA): TGTGCCAGCAGCGCCTGGGACGGGAGCTATGGCTACACCTTC. This sequence encodes CASSAWDGSYGYTF.

The chain couples TRBV7-6 to TRBJ2-5; TRBD1 is a possible D gene (6 bases). CDR1 is SGHVS, CDR2 FNYEAQ, per germline. The V gene lost 4 bases and the J gene lost 14 bases, with 14 bases spanning the gap. The CDR3 loop spans 11 amino acids. CDR3 DNA sequence: TGTGCCAGCAGCTGGACAGCGAGACTATACTTC. Protein: CASSWTARLYF. Combining the CDR3 with reference TRBV7-6 and TRBJ2-5 gives the whole variable domain GAGVSQSPRYKVTKRGQDVALRCDPISGHVSLYWYRQALGQGPEFLTYFNYEAQQDKSGLPNDRFSAERPEGSISTLTIQRTEQRDSAMYRCASSWTARLYFGPGTRLLVL.

This rearrangement joins TRBV6-2 or TRBV6-3 to TRBJ1-2; 7 nucleotides line up with TRBD1. CDR3 length equals 17 residues. The V gene's germline CDR1 is MNHEY and CDR2 SVGEGT. V dropped 0 bases and J dropped 3; count of bases not matched to a gene: 10. The CDR3 coding sequence is TGTGCCAGCAGTTACTCGCCGACAGGGCGCTTTCACTATGGCTACACCTTC. It encodes CASSYSPTGRFHYGYTF.

The chain combines TRBV19 with TRBJ2-6, with D unresolved. The CDR3 totals 15 residues. Germline CDR1 and CDR2: LNHDA and SQIVND (reference sequence). V gave up 4 bases and J gave up 0 bases, with 7 bases separating them. The CDR3 sequence is CASSTLLSGANVLTF. CDR3 bases: TGTGCCAGTAGTACCCTACTCTCTGGGGCCAACGTCCTGACTTTC.

This rearrangement joins TRBV28 to TRBJ1-4; the D gene is possibly TRBD1 (5 bases). The germline V and J ends were trimmed by 2 bases and 8 bases, with 15 bases remaining between them. Germline V gene data show CDR1 as MDHEN and CDR2 as SYDVKM. The CDR3 has 15 amino acids. The CDR3 DNA is TGTGCCAGCAGTTTAGATGGCAGGGTGGTAGAAAAACTGTTTTTT. As protein: CASSLDGRVVEKLFF.

The rearrangement uses TRBV7-6 and TRBJ2-7; 10 bases fit TRBD2. In germline, CDR1 is SGHVS, CDR2 FNYEAQ. This CDR3 has 16 amino acids. J was trimmed by 5 bases and V by 1 base; bases with no gene match: 8. CDR3 region: CASSLEAGAGGNEQYF. Here the CDR3 DNA reads TGTGCCAGCAGCTTAGAGGCGGGAGCGGGAGGGAACGAGCAGTACTTC.

J is TRBJ2-2 and V is TRBV25-1, with D perhaps TRBD1 (6 bases). The CDR3 sequence is 18 residues long. Deletions cut 2 bases from V and 1 base from J, with 17 bases between. Germline-derived CDR1 and CDR2 are MGHDK and SYGVNS. This chain's CDR3 is CASSEAPGQPQNTGELFF. The CDR3 DNA reads TGTGCCAGCAGTGAAGCCCCGGGACAACCGCAGAACACCGGGGAGCTGTTTTTT.

The chain joins TRBV7-2 to TRBJ2-7, with 9 bases matching TRBD2. The V gene end was trimmed by 3 bases and the J gene end by 3 bases; junction bases not matched to a gene: 0. Germline-derived CDR1 and CDR2 are SGHTA and FQGNSA. CDR3 length equals 13 residues. CDR3 amino acids: CASSLTSGYEQYF. The DNA of the CDR3 is TGTGCCAGCAGCTTGACTAGCGGCTACGAGCAGTACTTC.

The chain joins TRBV4-1 to TRBJ1-1, with TRBD1 matching 7 bases. Trimming cost V 1 base and J 1 base; bases outside gene matches: 3. The germline V gene has CDR1 MGHRA and CDR2 YSYEKL. CDR3 length equals 15 residues. CDR3 nucleotides: TGCGCCAGCAGCCAAGGGCAGGGGGGGAACACTGAAGCTTTCTTT. Its translation is CASSQGQGGNTEAFF.

V gene TRBV6-2 or TRBV6-3 combines with J gene TRBJ2-2; TRBD2 aligns across 9 bases. Germline V CDR1 and CDR2: MNHEY, SVGEGT. The junction had 7 bases not matched to a gene; V was cut back by 6 bases and J by 2 bases. The CDR3 has 16 residues. Written as DNA, the CDR3 is TGTGCCAGCAGCGGCAGCGGGAGGACTAACACCGGGGAGCTGTTTTTT. It yields the protein CASSGSGRTNTGELFF.

The chain joins TRBV7-9 to TRBJ2-3; TRBD2 agrees at 8 bases. Trimming cost V 7 bases and J 2 bases; bases outside gene matches: 11. Germline V gives CDR1 SEHNR, CDR2 FQNEAQ (reference sequence). CDR3 length equals 16 residues. CDR3 DNA: TGTGCCAGCAACCCCGGGGGGGACATTCACACAGATACGCAGTATTTT. Translated, it gives CASNPGGDIHTDTQYF. The full variable domain, rest sourced from reference TRBV7-9 and TRBJ2-3, is DTGVSQNPRHKITKRGQNVTFRCDPISEHNRLYWYRQTLGQGPEFLTYFQNEAQLEKSRLLSDRFSAERPKGSFSTLEIQRTEQGDSAMYLCASNPGGDIHTDTQYFGPGTRLTVL.

The V call is TRBV6-2 or TRBV6-3, the J call TRBJ2-7; 8 nucleotides match TRBD1. Germline trimming cut 4 bases from V and 6 bases from J; bases unmatched to any gene: 5. This CDR3 comprises 13 residues. Germline V gives CDR1 MNHEY, CDR2 SVGEGT. The CDR3 is CASSLGTGGEQYF. In nucleotides, the CDR3 is TGTGCCAGCAGTTTGGGGACAGGTGGCGAGCAGTACTTC.

The J gene is TRBJ1-3, the V gene TRBV23-1; a possible D gene is TRBD1 (5 bases). TRBV23-1 is assigned to the ORF class and has an uncertain function. This CDR3 comprises 15 residues. V lost 3 bases and J lost 1, with 10 bases in between. This CDR3 reads CASSHQQGSGNTIYF. Written as DNA, the CDR3 is TGCGCCAGCAGTCACCAGCAGGGATCTGGAAACACCATATATTTT.

The chain uses TRBV6-5 and TRBJ2-2; 8 bases map to TRBD1. The ends lost 6 bases at V and 0 bases at J; junction bases unmatched: 0. The length of the CDR3 is 14 residues. Germline CDR1 MNHEY, CDR2 SVGAGI. CDR3 amino acids: CASRDRANTGELFF. DNA of the CDR3: TGTGCCAGCAGGGACAGGGCGAACACCGGGGAGCTGTTTTTT.

V usage is TRBV4-2 and J usage is TRBJ2-1; unclear D gene. The CDR3 spans 13 residues. Germline V gives CDR1 LGHNA, CDR2 YNFKEQ. V shed 0 bases and J shed 5 bases, with 5 bases lying between them. CDR3 amino acids: CASSQDRNNEQFF. The CDR3 DNA is TGTGCCAGCAGCCAAGACAGGAACAATGAGCAGTTCTTC.

The chain recombines TRBV5-1 with TRBJ2-1; D perhaps matches TRBD1 (5 bases). The CDR3 loop spans 17 amino acids. Germline assignment: CDR1 SGHRS and CDR2 YFSETQ. Trimming pared 4 bases from V and 0 bases from J, leaving 17 bases between. The CDR3 is CASSGETGPSSYNEQFF. Written as DNA, the CDR3 is TGCGCCAGCAGCGGGGAAACAGGCCCCAGCTCCTACAATGAGCAGTTCTTC.

The chain combines TRBV5-1 with TRBJ2-7; D not resolved. This CDR3 region has 14 residues. Trimming took off 4 bases at V and 0 bases at J, with 11 bases between the two ends. CDR1 is SGHRS and CDR2 is YFSETQ in the germline V gene. The CDR3 protein is CASSPQANSYEQYF. The CDR3, as DNA: TGCGCCAGCAGCCCGCAAGCGAACTCCTACGAGCAGTACTTC.

V gene TRBV6-5 combines with J gene TRBJ1-4; D uncertain. Per the germline V gene, CDR1 is MNHEY and CDR2 is SVGAGI. CDR3 length equals 12 residues. V was clipped by 4 bases and J by 4 bases, with 4 bases between them. CDR3 sequence: CASSFNNEKLFF. The CDR3 DNA reads TGTGCCAGCAGTTTTAATAATGAAAAACTGTTTTTT.

The chain couples TRBV6-5 to TRBJ2-2; 7 bases agree with TRBD1. The germline CDR1 and CDR2 sequences are MNHEY and SVGAGI. The V and J ends lost 6 bases and 3 bases, in that order; junction bases with no gene match: 7. The CDR3 is made up of 15 amino acids. CDR3 bases: TGTGCCAGCAGAAGACAGGGTATGGACACCGGGGAGCTGTTTTTT. Its translation: CASRRQGMDTGELFF.